This entry features one T cell receptor beta chain sequence. The target of this receptor is not known. No much larger clone exists at a distance of one base, and base qualities are not known. TCRbeta CDR3 regions were amplified from genomic DNA by means of the immunoSEQ Assay, a bias-controlled multiplex PCR. As for the authors' bioinformatics: Nucleated cell counts per sample were estimated from amplification of reference gene primers within the assay. Sequence reads were collapsed and filtered to measure the absolute abundance of every unique TCRbeta CDR3 rearrangement. For each sample, productive Simpson clonality was calculated as the square root of Simpson's diversity index across productive rearrangements. Drawn from immuneACCESS, this table holds only the in-frame rearrangements with V and J called that TCRdb kept. Clones are partly lost; checked studies trace under half to an unresolved V gene and leave the rest unexplained. Clone size and the V and J calls come from that table; the DNA yielded D and trimming. This sample is represented by approximately 190,000 clones; nearly 90% of them were singletons. About 6.8% of the sample rests with the top ten.

Samples from volunteer blood donors who had recovered from COVID-19 were contributed by a second Seattle source. The collaborating institutions used their own protocols to collect whole blood in K2EDTA tubes. For TCRbeta analysis, collaborators shipped samples in one of three forms: frozen whole blood, isolated PBMCs, or DNA extracted from either of those sample types. The data are from a study of blood T cell repertoires in COVID-19 (dated by TCRdb to the early 2020s). Background for the entire study: Collaborator samples came from the United States, Italy and Spain and covered acute and convalescent phases of COVID-19. The repertoires were made available in a free public database intended to serve as a resource for research on the immune response to SARS-CoV-2. The material from the prospective study consisted of cDNA or gDNA derived from T cells, B-cell-depleted T cells, or PBMCs. The sample metadata nearly always contained a de-identified subject ID, COVID-19 status, age in years and sex. Where available, HLA class I and class II types were taken from metadata supplied by the sample provider and were not determined by assay-based typing. Deeply sampled blood TCRbeta repertoires from subjects exposed to, actively infected with, or recovered from COVID-19 were included in the dataset. Samples were obtained from the ongoing ImmuneRACE study (first 160 participants) and from over 1,000 subjects provided by 6 global collaborators. Points the paper makes about the study in general: How much clinical and demographic metadata was included differed by source and by participant, and the metadata was provided uncurated.

The specimen sequenced was peripheral blood. This receptor was obtained from a woman aged 40 to 55 who had recovered from COVID-19.

The nucleotide sequence reads as follows: TGTGCCAGCAGCCTATCCCTAGCGGGAGGGGGCGAGCAGTACTTC. Translated, it gives CASSLSLAGGGEQYF. The V gene is TRBV5-5 and the J gene is TRBJ2-7; 12 middle bases align to TRBD2. Here V drops 4 bases and J drops 6 bases, and the junction holds 8 bases not matched to any gene. From a lookup of the germline V gene (reference sequence), CDR1 and CDR2 are SGHKS and YYEKEE. CDR3 length: 15 amino acids, cysteine to phenylalanine. The read is trimmed to its CDR3 DNA, 45 bases read in frame from base 1.